This T cell receptor beta chain was observed in a study of vaccination effects on CD4 cells after COVID-19. Looking at the study overall: The second dose preceded post-vaccine samples by a median of 72 days.

With respect to this clone: Its matching antigen is unknown.

Following an approximately eleven-day culture, CD4+ T cells were purified. Each participant was administered two doses of either the BNT162b2 or the mRNA-1273 vaccine. Germline CDR1 is MNHEY and CDR2 is SVGAGI. V was clipped by 5 bases and J by 6 bases, with 11 bases between them. The CDR3 loop spans 13 amino acids. Sequenced by immunoSEQ multiplex PCR; TCRdb stores in-frame clones only, minus some. The sample has around 47,000 clones, approximately 77% seen once. The TCR originated in a human donor who received a COVID-19 vaccine. The source was CD4+ T cells from PBMCs cultured without peptide, collected after COVID-19 vaccination. The chain employs TRBV6-5 and TRBJ2-4, with D possibly matching TRBD1 (6 bases). In DNA form, the CDR3 reads TGTGCCAGCAGTACAGGGCTCGGAAACATTCAGTACTTC. It yields the protein CASSTGLGNIQYF.